This paragraph covers one TCR beta chain sequence. Trimming left V 5 bases short and J 7 bases short, with 9 bases between. The CDR3 spans 12 residues. From germline, CDR1 is SGHVS and CDR2 FQNEAQ. This sample stems from a study of T cell responses to AZD1222 COVID-19 vaccine. The repertoire was sequenced with immunoSEQ multiplex PCR; TCRdb's copy has only in-frame clones and lacks some. The sample table includes under 150,000 clones. The material sequenced was peripheral blood. The receptor comes from an adult in good health. This chain uses TRBV7-8 with TRBJ1-3; D unclear. The CDR3: CASSPTTNTIYF. As DNA, the CDR3 is TGTGCCAGCAGCCCGACGACGAACACCATATATTTT. The entire variable domain, with the rest obtained from reference TRBV7-8 and TRBJ1-3, is as follows: GAGVSQSPRYKVAKRGQDVALRCDPISGHVSLFWYQQALGQGPEFLTYFQNEAQLDKSGLPSDRFFAERPEGSVSTLKIQRTQQEDSAVYLCASSPTTNTIYFGEGSWLTVV.